The 21 T cell receptor beta chains presented below share a single source sample, sequenced in a study of blood T cells in healthy people across ages. Combining a sample-barcoded 5' primer with a J-beta primer mix, a second PCR ran for about 7 to 11 cycles. TCRdb reanalysed the 5' RACE reads using MiXCR and keeps one entry per CDR3 protein. The table records 600,000 or so distinct CDR3 sequences, 25% to 30% of them present only once. The source material was blood. These receptors all stem from a woman aged 80 or over in good health.

On this clonotype: A much larger clone differs by one base, so this may be a read error. The chain links TRBV12-3 or TRBV12-4 to TRBJ1-6; no clear D. The CDR3 has 18 amino acids. The CDR3 region has the DNA TGTGTCAGCAGTTTAGAGGAGGTCGGCGTGGGAGCTAATTCACCCCTCCACTTT. Translated: CVSSLEEVGVGANSPLHF.

At least ten counts were recorded for this clonotype. V is TRBV29-1 and J is TRBJ2-7, with 8 bases matching TRBD1. Trimming at V came to 6 bases and at J to 5 bases, leaving 21 bases not matched to a gene. Germline V gene sequence: CDR1 SQVTM, CDR2 ANQGSEA. The CDR3 runs 17 residues. CDR3 DNA sequence: TGCAGCGTCGAAACCGGGACAGGAGGCCTCGGAGCCGACGAGCAGTACTTC. Translating gives CSVETGTGGLGADEQYF.

The table lists this clonotype with a few counts. This sequence joins TRBV9 and TRBJ1-1, with D uncertain. The CDR3 is 14 residues long. Germline V CDR1 and CDR2: SGDLS, YYNGEE. The V end was cut by 0 bases, the J end by 1 base, with 7 bases between. The CDR3 DNA reads as TGTGCCAGCAGCGTAGCTGGGAGGAACACTGAAGCTTTCTTT. Translating it yields CASSVAGRNTEAFF.

Points on this clonotype: Relative to the germline gene, one junction end is altered; a read error may explain this. The DNA for the CDR3 is TGTGCCAGCAGCCCGACTAAGGGAGACAACTATGGTTACACCTTC. Protein product: CASSPTKGDNYGYTF. The J gene is TRBJ1-2, the V gene TRBV7-2; D call uncertain. This CDR3 region has 15 residues. Germline loops: CDR1 SGHTA, CDR2 FQGNSA. Supplemented by reference TRBV7-2 and TRBJ1-2, the full variable domain reads GAGVSQSPSNKVTEKGKDVELRCDPISGHTALYWYRQSLGQGLEFLIYFQGNSAPDKSGLPSDRFSAERTGGSVSTLTIQRTQQEDSAVYLCASSPTKGDNYGYTFGSGTRLTVV.

Concerning this clonotype: A clone one base away is much larger, so this may be a read error. The chain employs TRBV9 and TRBJ2-7, with a tentative D call TRBD1 (6 bases). The CDR3 is 13 amino acids. CDR1 and CDR2 (germline): SGDLS, YYNGEE. The CDR3 sequence is CGSSSGDSYEQYF. In DNA form, the CDR3 reads TGTGGCAGCAGCTCAGGGGATTCCTACGAGCAGTACTTC.

Note on this clonotype: Mismatch with germline at one junction end may stem from a read error. The rearrangement joins TRBV3-1 to TRBJ1-4; TRBD1 matches 7 bases. Germline V gene data show CDR1 as LGHDT and CDR2 as YNNKEL (reference sequence). The CDR3 totals 16 residues. The CDR3 loop is CANSQGTAQTNEKLFF. The CDR3 bases are TGTGCCAACAGCCAAGGGACAGCTCAAACTAATGAAAAACTGTTTTTT.

This clonotype was seen at least ten times. The chain uses TRBV5-1 and TRBJ2-7; TRBD1 is a possible D gene (5 bases). CDR1 and CDR2 (germline): SGHRS, YFSETQ. Trimming left V 4 bases short and J 4 bases short, with 12 bases between. The length of the CDR3 is 13 residues. CDR3 amino acids: CASSPGHRYEQYF. The CDR3 DNA reads as TGCGCCAGCAGCCCCGGACATCGATACGAGCAGTACTTC.

The rearrangement uses TRBV6-2 or TRBV6-3 and TRBJ1-2, with D maybe TRBD1 (5 bases). The CDR3 spans 12 residues. From germline, CDR1 is MNHEY and CDR2 SVGEGT. Trimming stripped 7 bases from V and 4 bases from J, with 10 bases between. The CDR3 bases are TGTGCCAGCACGAGGGACCTCTATGGCTACACCTTC. Protein sequence: CASTRDLYGYTF.

In this sample, this clonotype turned up many times. The CDR3 sequence: CASSYRRGSPSSYEQYF. CDR3 coding DNA: TGTGCCAGCAGTTACAGAAGAGGCAGCCCTAGCTCCTACGAGCAGTACTTC. The chain joins TRBV6-6 to TRBJ2-7, with D uncertain. Germline V CDR1 and CDR2: MNHNY, SVGAGI (reference sequence). V lost 2 bases and J 0 bases, leaving 17 bases between the germline ends. This CDR3 comprises 17 residues.

Comment on this clonotype: This sequence may be a read error, since a much larger clone differs from it by one base. The chain has TRBV20-1 and TRBJ2-5, with 7 bases aligning to TRBD1. V dropped 7 bases and J dropped 5; count of bases not matched to a gene: 16. The CDR3 runs 15 residues. Germline lookup yields CDR1 DFQATT and CDR2 SNEGSKA (reference sequence). As DNA, the CDR3 is TGCAGTGTTGTAGGGGCGGACAGGTTCCGGGAGACCCAGTACTTC. Its protein is CSVVGADRFRETQYF.

The chain combines TRBV9 with TRBJ2-7, with 10 nucleotides matching TRBD1. The J segment lost 10 bases and the V segment lost 4 bases, leaving 23 bases of the junction unmatched. CDR1 is SGDLS and CDR2 is YYNGEE in the germline V gene. CDR3 length: 18 amino acids. CDR3 sequence: CASSPTSPGQGFQESQYF. CDR3 sequence (DNA): TGTGCCAGCAGCCCAACGTCACCGGGACAGGGGTTTCAAGAGTCCCAGTACTTC.

This clonotype has more than one count but fewer than ten. The gene calls are TRBV4-3 and TRBJ1-4; TRBD1 might be the D (5 bases). Trimming pared 0 bases from V and 0 bases from J, leaving 11 bases between. This CDR3 spans 17 amino acids. Germline assignment: CDR1 LGHNA and CDR2 YSLEER. Here the CDR3 DNA reads TGCGCCAGCAGCCAAGATACAGGCTTATCAACTAATGAAAAACTGTTTTTT. Translation: CASSQDTGLSTNEKLFF.

This clonotype was found many times. The gene calls are TRBV9 and TRBJ1-1; the match to TRBD1 covers 7 bases. This CDR3 has 15 amino acids. The V segment lost 3 bases and the J segment 1 base; nucleotides outside the gene matches: 6. Germline CDR1 SGDLS, CDR2 YYNGEE. DNA of the CDR3: TGTGCCAGCAGCGCGACACAGGGGAAGAACACTGAAGCTTTCTTT. Amino acids: CASSATQGKNTEAFF.

V is TRBV20-1 and J is TRBJ2-1; D is perhaps TRBD1 or TRBD2 (6 bases each). V was trimmed by 4 bases and J by 3 bases, leaving 19 bases between them. The CDR3 runs 16 residues. Germline CDR1 reads DFQATT; CDR2 reads SNEGSKA (reference sequence). CDR3 in DNA: TGCAGTGCTATACCCCGGGGGCTAGTGGTCTACAATGAGCAGTTCTTC. This codes for CSAIPRGLVVYNEQFF.

This clonotype has more than one count but fewer than ten. The chain has TRBV7-8 and TRBJ1-4; 9 nucleotides line up with TRBD1. Trimming removed 5 bases from V and 8 bases from J; junction bases left unmatched: 15. Germline V gene lookup returns CDR1 SGHVS and CDR2 FQNEAQ. CDR3 length: 17 residues. CDR3 region: CASSPGTGMERREKLFF. The CDR3 region has the DNA TGTGCCAGCAGCCCGGGGACAGGGATGGAAAGGAGGGAAAAACTGTTTTTT.

This clonotype was picked up many times. The rearrangement uses TRBV7-2 and TRBJ1-6; D not resolved. Germline CDR1 is SGHTA and CDR2 is FQGNSA. Trimming pared 2 bases from V and 9 bases from J, leaving 17 bases between. The CDR3 runs to 16 residues. CDR3 DNA: TGTGCCAGCAGCTTATCCCTCACGTGGATCGGTTCACCCCTCCACTTT. Translation: CASSLSLTWIGSPLHF. The variable domain in full, with the rest retrieved from reference TRBV7-2 and TRBJ1-6, is GAGVSQSPSNKVTEKGKDVELRCDPISGHTALYWYRQSLGQGLEFLIYFQGNSAPDKSGLPSDRFSAERTGGSVSTLTIQRTQQEDSAVYLCASSLSLTWIGSPLHFGNGTRLTVT.

This clonotype was counted ten times or more. The rearrangement joins TRBV5-4 to TRBJ2-7, with 9 bases identical to TRBD1. This CDR3 spans 15 amino acids. Germline V CDR1 and CDR2: SGHNT, YYREEE (reference sequence). V lost 3 bases and J lost 3; bases outside the gene matches: 7. In nucleotides, the CDR3 is TGTGCCAGCAGCTCGGGTGGGACAGGGCTCTACGAGCAGTACTTC. Encoded protein: CASSSGGTGLYEQYF.

The V gene is TRBV4-1, the J gene TRBJ1-3; D remains ambiguous. This CDR3 is built from 15 residues. V lost 0 bases to trimming and J lost 2 bases, with 8 bases between them. Germline V gene data show CDR1 as MGHRA and CDR2 as YSYEKL. The CDR3 loop is CASSQDGRPGNTIYF. The CDR3 bases are TGCGCCAGCAGCCAAGATGGCAGGCCTGGAAACACCATATATTTT.

This chain connects TRBV20-1 to TRBJ2-7, with unresolved D. Trimming removed 6 bases from V and 7 bases from J, with 13 bases in between. Germline-derived CDR1 and CDR2 are DFQATT and SNEGSKA (reference sequence). CDR3 length equals 11 residues. CDR3 region: CSALNVREQYF. DNA for the CDR3: TGCAGTGCCTTGAACGTCCGGGAGCAGTACTTC.

This clonotype showed up just a few times. This chain links TRBV20-1 with TRBJ2-2; TRBD1 matches 7 bases. The V segment lost 0 bases and the J segment 2 bases; nucleotides outside the gene matches: 6. Germline loops: CDR1 DFQATT, CDR2 SNEGSKA (reference sequence). The CDR3 consists of 16 residues. CDR3 sequence reads: CSARDSDRVNTGELFF. CDR3 DNA sequence: TGCAGTGCTAGAGATTCTGACAGGGTAAACACCGGGGAGCTGTTTTTT.

This clonotype has just a few counts. The chain has TRBV4-2 and TRBJ1-1; 8 nucleotides agree with TRBD1. The CDR3 runs to 15 residues. CDR1 and CDR2 (germline): LGHNA, YNFKEQ. J gave up 5 bases and V 5 bases, and 10 bases lay outside the gene matches. The CDR3 nucleotides read TGTGCCAGCAGCAAGGGGAGGACAGGGAGGACTGAAGCTTTCTTT. As protein: CASSKGRTGRTEAFF.